Shown below are 15 T cell receptor beta chains from a single sample sequenced in a study of beta chain features in type 1 diabetes. Expressed TCRB transcripts were sequenced because the isolated RNA had all been reverse transcribed beforehand. Clones were read by immunoSEQ multiplex PCR, and TCRdb kept only the in-frame ones, dropping some. The sample includes 810,000 or so clones, roughly 15% of them seen just once. Sequences were obtained from naive CD4+ T cells from blood. These receptors originate from a young woman in good health.

The chain couples TRBV15 to TRBJ2-1, with 14 bases identical to TRBD2. This CDR3 comprises 14 residues. The germline V gene encodes CDR1 LNHNV and CDR2 YYDKDF (reference sequence). The V segment lost 8 bases and the J segment 8 bases; nucleotides outside the gene matches: 5. The DNA of the CDR3 is TGTGCCACCCGTCGGACTAGCGGGAGGCATGAGCAGTTCTTC. Protein product: CATRRTSGRHEQFF.

The rearrangement uses TRBV15 and TRBJ2-5, with 7 bases fitting TRBD1. V shed 5 bases, J shed 1 base, and the junction held 7 bases outside the gene matches. The length of the CDR3 is 15 residues. In germline, CDR1 is LNHNV, CDR2 YYDKDF (reference sequence). The CDR3 loop is CATSLWTGIQETQYF. The CDR3 DNA sequence: TGTGCCACCAGCCTTTGGACAGGCATCCAAGAGACCCAGTACTTC.

This chain links TRBV7-9 with TRBJ1-4; the D is unclear. Looked up from germline, CDR1 is SEHNR and CDR2 is FQNEAQ (reference sequence). There are 16 residues in the CDR3. The V end lost 2 bases, the J end lost 5 bases, and 15 bases lay between the germline ends. CDR3 coding DNA: TGTGCCAGCAGCTTACTAACCGGAGGGATAAATGAAAAACTGTTTTTT. Protein: CASSLLTGGINEKLFF.

This clone appeared a few times. V is TRBV7-3 and J is TRBJ2-1; D is possibly TRBD2 (5 bases). This CDR3 region has 15 residues. V shed 4 bases and J shed 8 bases, with 18 bases lying between them. Germline loops: CDR1 SGHTA, CDR2 FQGTGA. CDR3 region: CASSSRLTGRDEQFF. CDR3 bases: TGTGCCAGCAGCTCCCGGTTGACGGGAAGGGATGAGCAGTTCTTC.

This rearrangement joins TRBV5-4 to TRBJ2-3, with a possible D match to TRBD2 (5 bases). This CDR3 spans 14 amino acids. Trimming pared 9 bases from V and 5 bases from J, leaving 19 bases between. From germline, CDR1 is SGHNT and CDR2 YYREEE (reference sequence). CDR3 in DNA: TGTGCCACCACCCGATTGGCGGGTGAAGATACGCAGTATTTT. It yields the protein CATTRLAGEDTQYF.

The chain is built from TRBV7-9 and TRBJ2-3; D gene ambiguous. V dropped 6 bases and J dropped 3 bases, with 10 bases sitting between them. In germline, CDR1 is SEHNR, CDR2 FQNEAQ (reference sequence). The CDR3 runs to 13 residues. The CDR3 DNA reads as TGTGCCAGCAGTCAGGACGCAACAGATACGCAGTATTTT. It codes for CASSQDATDTQYF.

This clone was detected a few times. V usage is TRBV5-4 and J usage is TRBJ1-1; 7 nucleotides match TRBD1. The CDR3 consists of 15 residues. V dropped 3 bases and J dropped 2; count of bases not matched to a gene: 7. Looked up from germline, CDR1 is SGHNT and CDR2 is YYREEE (reference sequence). CDR3 coding DNA: TGTGCCAGCAGCTCACAGGGGAGGGGAAACACTGAAGCTTTCTTT. Protein: CASSSQGRGNTEAFF.

V usage is TRBV11-2 and J usage is TRBJ2-7, with TRBD2 as a possible D gene (6 bases). Germline CDR1 reads SGHAT; CDR2 reads FQNNGV. The CDR3 has 14 residues. V shed 5 bases and J shed 2 bases, with 13 bases lying between them. Here the CDR3 DNA reads TGTGCCAGCAGCCTTCGACTAGTCGCCTACGAGCAGTACTTC. Its translation: CASSLRLVAYEQYF.

A few counts support this clone. V gene TRBV7-2 combines with J gene TRBJ2-1; 8 nucleotides agree with TRBD2. The germline CDR1 and CDR2 sequences are SGHTA and FQGNSA. The length of the CDR3 is 15 residues. Trimming took 2 bases from V and 8 from J; bases not matched to a gene: 8. The CDR3 sequence is CASSLQPGLAYEQFF. CDR3 DNA sequence: TGTGCCAGCAGCTTACAACCAGGACTAGCTTATGAGCAGTTCTTC.

This clone was counted between two and nine times. A much bigger clone sits one base away, suggesting this may be a read error. The chain couples TRBV11-2 to TRBJ2-7; D is unclear. V was pared by 0 bases and J by 0 bases, with 0 bases between. CDR3 size: 12 residues. Germline assignment: CDR1 SGHAT and CDR2 FQNNGV. In DNA, the CDR3 is TGTGCCAGCAGCTTAGACTCCTACGAGCAGTACTTC. Translated: CASSLDSYEQYF.

On this clone itself: The identical CDR3 is also encoded by other nucleotide sequences in the sample. V gene TRBV7-3 combines with J gene TRBJ2-4; D not certain. Trimming cost V 0 bases and J 5 bases, with 5 bases left between them. The CDR3 covers 13 residues. Germline loops: CDR1 SGHTA, CDR2 FQGTGA. CDR3: CASSLTRQNIQYF. The DNA of the CDR3 is TGTGCCAGCAGCTTAACGCGCCAAAACATTCAGTACTTC.

This clone turned up a few times. The V gene is TRBV4-2, the J gene TRBJ2-6, with 7 bases matching TRBD2. The CDR3 length is 17 residues. Germline V lookup: CDR1 LGHNA, CDR2 YNFKEQ. J gave up 0 bases and V 4 bases, and 6 bases lay outside the gene matches. CDR3 in amino acids: CASSPTRGSSGANVLTF. The CDR3 DNA reads TGTGCCAGCAGCCCGACGCGGGGGAGCTCTGGGGCCAACGTCCTGACTTTC.

This clone was counted a few times. The chain joins TRBV13 to TRBJ2-2, with 7 bases lining up with TRBD1. Trimming removed 5 bases from V and 7 bases from J; junction bases left unmatched: 4. The V gene's germline CDR1 is PRHDT and CDR2 FYEKMQ (reference sequence). The CDR3 extends over 13 amino acids. The CDR3 here is CASSPGQLGELFF. The CDR3 DNA sequence: TGTGCCAGCAGCCCGGGACAGCTCGGGGAGCTGTTTTTT. Together with reference TRBV13 and TRBJ2-2, the CDR3 gives the full variable domain: AAGVIQSPRHLIKEKRETATLKCYPIPRHDTVYWYQQGPGQDPQFLISFYEKMQSDKGSIPDRFSAQQFSDYHSELNMSSLELGDSALYFCASSPGQLGELFFGEGSRLTVL.

This clone was seen only a few times. The genes are TRBV6-6 and TRBJ1-2; maybe TRBD1 (5 bases). Germline V lookup: CDR1 MNHNY, CDR2 SVGAGI (reference sequence). The CDR3 has 13 residues. Trimming left V 8 bases short and J 0 bases short, with 10 bases between. DNA of the CDR3: TGTGCCAGCGGCGGGACTTCTAACTATGGCTACACCTTC. Amino acid sequence: CASGGTSNYGYTF.

This clone was seen more than once but under ten times. The V call is TRBV7-2, the J call TRBJ2-5; 10 bases agree with TRBD1. With V trimmed by 4 bases and J by 6 bases, 14 bases remained unmatched. The CDR3 runs 17 residues. The germline CDR1 and CDR2 sequences are SGHTA and FQGNSA. The CDR3 bases are TGTGCCAGCAGCTCCGGGACAGGGGTCGCGGGGGGTAAGACCCAGTACTTC. Protein sequence: CASSSGTGVAGGKTQYF.